Reported below is one TCR beta chain. There are 20 residues in the CDR3. The germline gives CDR1 LGHNA, CDR2 YSLEER. V lost 4 bases to trimming and J lost 0 bases, with 22 bases between them. The data originate from a study of Ad26.COV2.S vaccination and SARS-CoV-2 variants. For the study at large: Ad26.COV2.S, an intramuscular injection, was given once or twice 56 days apart.

Treatment meaning: roughly 18 received Ad26.COV2.S at low or high dose, single or two shots; 5 received placebo; per-sample allocation not given. At day 63 after the first vaccine or placebo injection, samples were drawn. In Boston, the donor was an adult between 18-55 years of age. Assay: immunoSEQ multiplex PCR; the TCRdb copy retains only in-frame clones and omits some. The sample has hundreds of thousands of clones; more than 75% are singletons. The clonotype comes from a person between 18 and 65 years old who received the Ad26.COV2.S COVID-19 vaccine or a placebo. The rearrangement links TRBV4-3 to TRBJ2-6, with D uncertain. Source: peripheral blood, taken in a trial of Ad26.COV2.S vaccine versus placebo. The CDR3 here is CASSPGRVTPTFSGANVLTF. The DNA for the CDR3 is TGCGCCAGCAGCCCGGGTAGGGTGACACCTACATTCTCTGGGGCCAACGTCCTGACTTTC.